The 10 T cell receptor beta chains below were found in one sample sequenced in a study of shared clonotypes between healthy human individuals. The table came from immunoSEQ multiplex PCR; TCRdb's copy has only in-frame clones and leaves some out. Of about 2.1 million clones listed, 85% to 95% are singletons. CD8 cells classed as naive were CD45RO-negative and positively selected for CCR7, excluding terminally differentiated effector memory CD45RA+ cells. Sequencing was performed on naive CD8+ T cells from PBMCs. The receptor set was obtained from a young man in good health. Some clones in this sample may be carry-over from other donors' samples.

The V and J genes are TRBV29-1 and TRBJ1-2, with D unclear. Trimming removed 7 bases at V and 4 bases at J, with 10 bases between. The germline CDR1 and CDR2 sequences are SQVTM and ANQGSEA. This CDR3 spans 11 amino acids. The CDR3 is CSGYTAYGYTF. In DNA form, the CDR3 reads TGCAGCGGATATACAGCCTATGGCTACACCTTC.

This clone was seen only once. The chain links TRBV6-5 to TRBJ2-7; TRBD1 matches at 8 bases. The germline CDR1 and CDR2 sequences are MNHEY and SVGAGI. J lost 3 bases, V lost 6 bases, and 4 bases had no gene match. This CDR3 is built from 13 residues. The CDR3 protein is CASRDGTGYEQYF. The CDR3 DNA follows: TGTGCCAGCAGGGACGGGACAGGCTACGAGCAGTACTTC.

The rearrangement uses TRBV7-8 and TRBJ2-7; 10 positions agree with TRBD2. J lost 6 bases, V lost 2 bases, and 10 bases had no gene match. Germline V gives CDR1 SGHVS, CDR2 FQNEAQ. The CDR3 runs to 16 residues. The CDR3 loop reads CASSLFSGLASFEQYF. Here the CDR3 DNA reads TGTGCCAGCAGCTTATTTTCGGGACTAGCGAGTTTCGAGCAGTACTTC.

J is TRBJ2-1 and V is TRBV15; TRBD1 agrees at 7 bases. The CDR3 runs 17 residues. The germline V gene has CDR1 LNHNV and CDR2 YYDKDF (reference sequence). V lost 0 bases and J lost 9; bases outside the gene matches: 14. The CDR3 here is CATSREGGAKARREQFF. The CDR3 DNA reads TGTGCCACCAGCAGAGAAGGGGGCGCAAAGGCGCGTCGTGAGCAGTTCTTC.

The chain recombines TRBV6-6 with TRBJ2-7; the match to TRBD2 covers 9 bases. This CDR3 comprises 15 residues. With V trimmed by 5 bases and J by 1 base, 6 bases remained unmatched. CDR1 MNHNY and CDR2 SVGAGI come from the germline V gene (reference sequence). Written as DNA, the CDR3 is TGTGCCAGCAGTCCCGGACTAGCGTTATCCTACGAGCAGTACTTC. Its protein is CASSPGLALSYEQYF.

This chain connects TRBV2 to TRBJ2-7; D is unclear. V lost 6 bases and J lost 1, with 7 bases in between. Germline V gene lookup returns CDR1 SNHLY and CDR2 FYNNEI. This CDR3 region has 12 residues. The CDR3 protein is CASSLKSYEQYF. The CDR3 nucleotides are TGTGCCAGCAGCCTAAAATCCTACGAGCAGTACTTC.

The chain couples TRBV28 to TRBJ1-4; D ambiguous. The germline gives CDR1 MDHEN, CDR2 SYDVKM. V lost 8 bases, J lost 4 bases, and 11 bases lay in between. The CDR3 is 13 amino acids. The CDR3 coding sequence is TGTGCCAGCGAAAGATTGGGTAATGAAAAACTGTTTTTT. It yields the protein CASERLGNEKLFF.

The V and J genes are TRBV14 and TRBJ2-7; 10 positions agree with TRBD2. Unmatched junction bases numbered 6, after V lost 6 bases and J lost 4 bases. The CDR3 is made up of 14 amino acids. The germline gives CDR1 SGHDN, CDR2 FVKESK. The CDR3 nucleotides are TGTGCCAGCAGAGGGACTAGCGCGAAGTACGAGCAGTACTTC. Protein product: CASRGTSAKYEQYF.

V and J are TRBV28 and TRBJ2-7; D is undetermined. This CDR3 is built from 15 residues. V was trimmed by 3 bases and J by 2 bases, leaving 14 bases between them. CDR1 is MDHEN and CDR2 is SYDVKM in the germline V gene. CDR3 DNA: TGTGCCAGCAGTTTCGAGACGGGCCTTACCTACGAGCAGTACTTC. It translates to CASSFETGLTYEQYF.

The V and J genes are TRBV4-2 and TRBJ2-1, with D perhaps TRBD2 (5 bases). This CDR3 region has 16 residues. CDR1 and CDR2 from the germline V gene are LGHNA and YNFKEQ. V was trimmed by 0 bases and J by 3 bases, leaving 12 bases between them. The CDR3: CASSQEADGNYNEQFF. DNA of the CDR3: TGTGCCAGCAGCCAAGAAGCGGACGGGAACTACAATGAGCAGTTCTTC.